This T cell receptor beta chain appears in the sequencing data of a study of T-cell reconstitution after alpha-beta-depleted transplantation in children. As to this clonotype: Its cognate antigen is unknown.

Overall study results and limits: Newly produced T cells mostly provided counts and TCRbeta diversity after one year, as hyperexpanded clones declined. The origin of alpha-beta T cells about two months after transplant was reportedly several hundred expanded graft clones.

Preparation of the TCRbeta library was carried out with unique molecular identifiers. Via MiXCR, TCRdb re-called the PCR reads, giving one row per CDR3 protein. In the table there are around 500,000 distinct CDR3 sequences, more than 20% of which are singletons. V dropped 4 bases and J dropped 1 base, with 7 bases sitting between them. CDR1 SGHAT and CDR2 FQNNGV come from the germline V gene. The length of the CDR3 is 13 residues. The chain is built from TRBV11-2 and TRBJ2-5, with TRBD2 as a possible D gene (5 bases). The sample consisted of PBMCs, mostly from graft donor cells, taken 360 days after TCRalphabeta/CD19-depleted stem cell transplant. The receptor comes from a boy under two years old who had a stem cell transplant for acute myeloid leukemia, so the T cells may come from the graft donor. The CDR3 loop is CASSSSGQETQYF. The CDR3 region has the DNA TGTGCCAGCAGCTCCAGCGGCCAAGAGACCCAGTACTTC.